This T cell receptor (beta chain) was documented in a study of Ad26.COV2.S vaccination and SARS-CoV-2 variants. At the level of the study: Ad26.COV2.S shots went into the muscle once or twice, 56 days apart.

The treatment: around 19 received Ad26.COV2.S at low or high dose, single or two shots; about 5 received placebo; per-sample allocation not given. The samples date from day 63 after the first vaccine or placebo injection. Based in Boston, the donor was an adult of 18-55 years. Assay used: immunoSEQ multiplex PCR; TCRdb lists only in-frame clones, some missing. The sample shows fewer than 900,000 clones, around 90% of them seen only once. Trimming cost V 4 bases and J 10 bases, with 14 bases left between them. Germline V lookup: CDR1 KGHSH, CDR2 LQKENI. The CDR3 length is 13 residues. Study observations and caveats: Reportedly, after vaccination the spike-specific CD8+ and CD4+ T cell responses displayed substantial breadth.

Comment on this clone: The antigen remains undetermined.

The source is a person aged 18-60 years who received the Ad26.COV2.S COVID-19 vaccine or a placebo. This specimen was peripheral blood, taken in a trial of Ad26.COV2.S vaccine versus placebo. The chain links TRBV18 to TRBJ2-1; D gene ambiguous. As DNA, the CDR3 is TGTGCCAGCTCACGATACGCTGGACGCGAGCAGTTCTTC. Its translation: CASSRYAGREQFF. Full variable domain (rest looked up from reference TRBV18 and TRBJ2-1): NAGVMQNPRHLVRRRGQEARLRCSPMKGHSHVYWYRQLPEEGLKFMVYLQKENIIDESGMPKERFSAEFPKEGPSILRIQQVVRGDSAAYFCASSRYAGREQFFGPGTRLTVL.